The present T cell receptor (beta chain) was sequenced within a study of blood T cell repertoires in COVID-19. Turning to the study itself: Some COVID-19 samples were acute and others convalescent; all came from the United States, Italy and Spain. The cDNA or gDNA used as material had been derived from T cells, B-cell-depleted T cells, or PBMCs.

This clone was detected only once. This CDR3 is built from 13 residues. Germline CDR1 is ENHRY and CDR2 is SYGVKD. V gave up 0 bases and J gave up 5 bases, with 7 bases separating them. As handled by the study authors: Counts of nucleated cells, estimated from reference gene primer amplification, were obtained. Clones were read by immunoSEQ multiplex PCR, and TCRdb kept only the in-frame ones, dropping some. That table is the source of V, J and clone size, and D and trimming were worked out from the DNA. This table has about 160,000 clones, about 80% appearing once. Participants were placed into cohorts based on the clinical history they reported.

The chain has TRBV10-3 and TRBJ2-5; D gene uncertain. This clonotype originated in a woman aged 60-75 years who had recovered from COVID-19. Sequencing input: PBMCs or T cells enriched from blood (not recorded which). The CDR3 nucleotides are TGTGCCATCAGTGAGTCGTTTCGGGAGACCCAGTACTTC. It specifies CAISESFRETQYF.